Here is one T cell receptor beta chain with its context. This entry is derived from a study of blood T cell repertoires in COVID-19. Study-wide background: In each case, the material was cDNA or gDNA derived from T cells, B-cell-depleted T cells, or PBMCs.

Germline V CDR1 and CDR2: SGHDT, YYEEEE. This CDR3 is built from 14 residues. Trimming stripped 3 bases from V and 2 bases from J, with 9 bases between. Authors' analysis steps: By means of reference gene primer amplification, nucleated cell counts were estimated. Method: immunoSEQ multiplex PCR; TCRdb's copy keeps in-frame clones and lacks some. V and J calls and clone size are those listed in that table; D and trimming were worked out from the DNA. The table includes about 140,000 clones, more than 60% detected once. The chain is built from TRBV5-6 and TRBJ1-3; D is perhaps TRBD1 (5 bases). The sequence came from a woman aged 50 to 60 with active or convalescent COVID-19. The sequenced material came from peripheral blood. CDR3 residues: CASSSQGTGNTIYF. The CDR3 DNA follows: TGTGCCAGCAGCTCGCAGGGCACTGGAAACACCATATATTTT.